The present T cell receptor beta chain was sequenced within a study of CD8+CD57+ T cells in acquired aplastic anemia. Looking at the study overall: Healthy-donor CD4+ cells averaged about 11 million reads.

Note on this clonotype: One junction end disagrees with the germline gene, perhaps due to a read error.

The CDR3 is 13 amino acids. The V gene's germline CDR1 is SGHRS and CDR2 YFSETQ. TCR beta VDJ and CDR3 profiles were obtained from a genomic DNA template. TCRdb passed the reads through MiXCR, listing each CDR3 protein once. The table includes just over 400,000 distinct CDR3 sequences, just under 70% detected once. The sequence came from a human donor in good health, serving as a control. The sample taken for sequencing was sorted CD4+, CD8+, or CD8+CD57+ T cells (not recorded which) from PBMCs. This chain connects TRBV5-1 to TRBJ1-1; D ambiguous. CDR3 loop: CATRRGIEAEAFF. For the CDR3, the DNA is TGTGCCACCAGAAGAGGTATCGAAGCTGAAGCTTTCTTT.